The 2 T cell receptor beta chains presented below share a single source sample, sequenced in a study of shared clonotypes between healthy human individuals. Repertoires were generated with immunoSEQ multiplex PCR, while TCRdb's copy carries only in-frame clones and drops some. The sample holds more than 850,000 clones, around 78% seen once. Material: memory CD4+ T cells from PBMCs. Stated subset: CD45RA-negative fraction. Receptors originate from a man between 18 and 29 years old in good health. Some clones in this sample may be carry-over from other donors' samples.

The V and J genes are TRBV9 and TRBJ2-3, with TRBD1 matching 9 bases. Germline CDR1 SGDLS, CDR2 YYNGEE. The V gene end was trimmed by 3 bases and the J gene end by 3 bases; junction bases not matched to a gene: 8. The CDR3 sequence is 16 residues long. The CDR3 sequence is CASSGLGTGSTDTQYF. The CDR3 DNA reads TGTGCCAGCAGCGGGCTCGGGACAGGGTCTACAGATACGCAGTATTTT.

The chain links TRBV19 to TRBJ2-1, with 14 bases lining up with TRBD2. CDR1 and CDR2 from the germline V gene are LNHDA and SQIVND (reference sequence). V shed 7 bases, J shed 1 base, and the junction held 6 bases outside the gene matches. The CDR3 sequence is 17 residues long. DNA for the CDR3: TGTGCCAGTAACCCGGGACTAGCGGGAGTGTCCTACAATGAGCAGTTCTTC. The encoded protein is CASNPGLAGVSYNEQFF.